One and the same sample provided the 11 T cell receptor beta chains below, sequenced in a study of cytomegalovirus exposure and HLA in healthy donors. In the PCR, 60 Vbeta and 13 Jbeta primers were used. Sequencing used immunoSEQ multiplex PCR; TCRdb keeps in-frame clones, though not all of them. This sample has about 200,000 clones, with 82% found just once. The sample taken for sequencing was PBMCs. The origin of the receptors is a woman aged 40 to 50 in good health and CMV-seronegative.

This rearrangement joins TRBV27 to TRBJ1-2; D perhaps matches TRBD1 (6 bases). The ends were cut back, 0 bases at V and 2 bases at J, with 19 bases in the middle. The CDR3 covers 18 residues. The germline gives CDR1 MNHEY, CDR2 SMNVEV (reference sequence). The DNA of the CDR3 is TGTGCCAGCAGTTTATCCGGAAGGACAGTGTATGGCAACTATGGCTACACCTTC. Amino acid sequence: CASSLSGRTVYGNYGYTF.

V and J are TRBV5-5 and TRBJ2-1, with 11 bases matching TRBD2. V lost 6 bases, J lost 3 bases, and 8 bases stayed unmatched. Germline V lookup: CDR1 SGHKS, CDR2 YYEKEE (reference sequence). This CDR3 contains 16 residues. CDR3 protein: CASILLAGEVYNEQFF. For the CDR3, the DNA is TGTGCCAGCATCCTACTAGCGGGAGAAGTCTACAATGAGCAGTTCTTC.

The chain has TRBV2 and TRBJ2-3; 7 bases align to TRBD2. The germline V gene encodes CDR1 SNHLY and CDR2 FYNNEI. J lost 4 bases, V lost 6 bases, and 7 bases had no gene match. The CDR3 is 14 residues long. CDR3 bases: TGTGCCAGCAGCGCCGCGGGAGTGGCAGATACGCAGTATTTT. This encodes CASSAAGVADTQYF.

The genes are TRBV5-6 and TRBJ2-1; D may be TRBD2 (5 bases). Germline lookup yields CDR1 SGHDT and CDR2 YYEEEE. The CDR3 has 15 residues. Trimming stripped 0 bases from V and 0 bases from J, with 7 bases between. The CDR3 loop reads CASSLVAGSYNEQFF. In nucleotides, the CDR3 is TGTGCCAGCAGCTTGGTGGCGGGCTCCTACAATGAGCAGTTCTTC.

The chain is built from TRBV6-5 and TRBJ2-1, with TRBD1 matching 7 bases. This CDR3 contains 14 residues. The germline V gene has CDR1 MNHEY and CDR2 SVGAGI. The junction had 9 bases not matched to a gene; V was cut back by 6 bases and J by 7 bases. This chain's CDR3 is CASSRQGGSNEQFF. CDR3 DNA sequence: TGTGCCAGCAGCCGACAGGGCGGATCAAATGAGCAGTTCTTC.

This clone came up once. This chain uses TRBV9 with TRBJ2-5; 8 bases align to TRBD1. The V segment lost 3 bases and the J segment 4 bases; nucleotides outside the gene matches: 5. The germline V gene encodes CDR1 SGDLS and CDR2 YYNGEE. CDR3 length equals 14 residues. The CDR3 here is CASSATGGGETQYF. DNA of the CDR3: TGTGCCAGCAGCGCCACAGGGGGAGGAGAGACCCAGTACTTC.

The chain recombines TRBV4-1 with TRBJ2-7, with TRBD2 matching 12 bases. The CDR3 runs to 19 residues. In germline, CDR1 is MGHRA, CDR2 YSYEKL. Trimming at V came to 1 base and at J to 6 bases, leaving 16 bases not matched to a gene. The CDR3 region is CASSQVSSLAGGPPFEQYF. The DNA for the CDR3 is TGCGCCAGCAGCCAAGTTTCAAGCCTAGCGGGAGGGCCGCCTTTCGAGCAGTACTTC.

The chain is built from TRBV19 and TRBJ1-1, with D tentatively TRBD1 (5 bases). V was trimmed by 5 bases and J by 2 bases, leaving 15 bases between them. The germline V gene has CDR1 LNHDA and CDR2 SQIVND (reference sequence). This CDR3 has 15 residues. CDR3 DNA: TGTGCCAGTAGTGCCTTACAGGTTCCTAACACTGAAGCTTTCTTT. Protein product: CASSALQVPNTEAFF.

The J gene is TRBJ1-5, the V gene TRBV7-2; tentative D call: TRBD1 (6 bases). CDR3 length: 16 residues. The V gene's germline CDR1 is SGHTA and CDR2 FQGNSA. V lost 5 bases, J lost 2 bases, and 16 bases lay in between. CDR3 nucleotide sequence: TGTGCCAGCAGCCCTCCAGGGGACGGGGGCAATCAGCCCCAGCATTTT. Its protein is CASSPPGDGGNQPQHF.

Here the CDR3 DNA reads TGTGCCAGCAGTCCCTCTCTAGCGGGGACAAATGAGCAGTTCTTC. As protein: CASSPSLAGTNEQFF. The chain couples TRBV28 to TRBJ2-1; TRBD2 matches at 9 bases. CDR1 is MDHEN, CDR2 SYDVKM, per germline. V was pared by 5 bases and J by 7 bases, with 9 bases of the junction left unmatched. This CDR3 contains 15 residues.

The rearrangement uses TRBV7-3 and TRBJ2-7; 10 bases align to TRBD2. This CDR3 comprises 14 residues. CDR1 and CDR2 from the germline V gene are SGHTA and FQGTGA. Germline trimming cut 5 bases from V and 7 bases from J; bases unmatched to any gene: 8. DNA for the CDR3: TGTGCCAGCAGCCCTAGCGGGGGAGTAGGAGAGCAGTACTTC. Translating gives CASSPSGGVGEQYF.